The T cell receptor (beta chain) under discussion was sequenced for a study of blood T cell repertoires in COVID-19. In the source study's methods: Amplified reference gene primers provided the basis for estimating nucleated cell counts. Generated by immunoSEQ multiplex PCR, the TCRdb table keeps only in-frame clones and is missing some. V and J calls and clone size come straight from that table; D and trimming were deduced from the DNA. The sample carries roughly 32,000 clones, 77% recorded once. Germline V gene sequence: CDR1 SGHRS, CDR2 YFSETQ. The CDR3 sequence is 13 residues long. Trimming removed 0 bases from V and 5 bases from J, with 8 bases in between.

This chain links TRBV5-1 with TRBJ1-2, with unresolved D. The TCR sequence derives from a human donor in a cohort sampled during active COVID-19. The sequenced sample was peripheral blood. CDR3 bases: TGCGCCAGCAGCTTGGGGGCAGATTATGGCTACACCTTC. It codes for CASSLGADYGYTF. The full variable domain, in which reference TRBV5-1 and TRBJ1-2 provide the parts outside the CDR3, is KAGVTQTPRYLIKTRGQQVTLSCSPISGHRSVSWYQQTPGQGLQFLFEYFSETQRNKGNFPGRFSGRQFSNSRSEMNVSTLELGDSALYLCASSLGADYGYTFGSGTRLTVV.